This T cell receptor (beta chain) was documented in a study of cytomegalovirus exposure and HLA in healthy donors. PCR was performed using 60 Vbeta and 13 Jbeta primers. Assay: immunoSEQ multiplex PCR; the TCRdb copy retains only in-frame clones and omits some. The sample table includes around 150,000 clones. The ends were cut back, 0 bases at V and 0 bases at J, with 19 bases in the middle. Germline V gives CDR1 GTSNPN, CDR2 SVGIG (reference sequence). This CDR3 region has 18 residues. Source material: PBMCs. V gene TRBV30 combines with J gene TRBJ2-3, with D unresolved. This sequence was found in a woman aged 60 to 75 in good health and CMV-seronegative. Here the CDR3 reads CAWSVSPSNTDSTDTQYF. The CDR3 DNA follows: TGTGCCTGGAGTGTATCGCCCTCTAATACAGATAGCACAGATACGCAGTATTTT.